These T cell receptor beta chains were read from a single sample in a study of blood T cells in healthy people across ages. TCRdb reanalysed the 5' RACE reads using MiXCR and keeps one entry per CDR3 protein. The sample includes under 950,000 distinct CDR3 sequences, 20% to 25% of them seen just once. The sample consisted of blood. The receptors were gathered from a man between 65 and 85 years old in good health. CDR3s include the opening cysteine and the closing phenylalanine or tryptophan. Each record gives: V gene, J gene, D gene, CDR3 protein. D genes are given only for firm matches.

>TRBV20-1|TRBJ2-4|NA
CSASLLMDIQYF
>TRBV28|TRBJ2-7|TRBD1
CASRGQGVYEQYF
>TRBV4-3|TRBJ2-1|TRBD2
CASSQDPSGSSYNEQLF
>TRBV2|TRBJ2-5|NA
CASSGEAGFGGETQYF
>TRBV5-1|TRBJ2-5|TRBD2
CASSLGLAEETRYF
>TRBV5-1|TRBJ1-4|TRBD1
CASSLTGQGTNEKLFF
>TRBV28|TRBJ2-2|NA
CASSLLVVAPNTGELFF
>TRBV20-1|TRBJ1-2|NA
CSAQATLEYGYTF
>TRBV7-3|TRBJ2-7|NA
CASSYLAVPTYEQYF
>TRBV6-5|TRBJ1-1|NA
CASSYFAAGQMNTEAFF
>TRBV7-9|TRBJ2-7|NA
CASSLGHTSSYEQYF
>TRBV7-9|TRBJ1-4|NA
CASSLELGVEKLFF
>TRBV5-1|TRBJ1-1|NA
CASTKGGQTNTEAFF
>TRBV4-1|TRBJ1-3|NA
CASSQERGGVGNTIYF
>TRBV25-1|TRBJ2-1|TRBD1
CASSPGQGATSSYNEQFF
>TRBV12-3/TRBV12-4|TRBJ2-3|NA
CASSLRQGGLFTQYF
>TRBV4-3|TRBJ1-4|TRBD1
CASSQEGAGGRAEKLFF
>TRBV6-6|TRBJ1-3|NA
CASSYSVMYSGNTIYF
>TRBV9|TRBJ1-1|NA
CASDGGAEAFF
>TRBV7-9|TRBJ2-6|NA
CASSYGRGMSSGANVLTF
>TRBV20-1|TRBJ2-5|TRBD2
CSATTSGVLEEAQYF
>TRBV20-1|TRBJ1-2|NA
CSANLNYGYTF
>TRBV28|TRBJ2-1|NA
CASSISLSDEQFF
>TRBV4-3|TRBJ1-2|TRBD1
CASSHVGTGYGYTF
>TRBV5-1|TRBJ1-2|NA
CASSLAPRVKGVYGYTF
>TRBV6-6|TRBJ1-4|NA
CASSARVANEKLFF
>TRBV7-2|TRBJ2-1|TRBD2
CASSLGTSGGTYNEQFF
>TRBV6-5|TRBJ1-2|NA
CASNTQGRGYTF
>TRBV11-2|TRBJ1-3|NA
CASSLGFLSGNTIYF
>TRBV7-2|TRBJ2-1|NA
CASSQGGRYEQFF
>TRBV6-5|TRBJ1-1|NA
CASSPGPQTTEAFF
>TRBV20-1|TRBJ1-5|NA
CSASTQYSNQPQHF
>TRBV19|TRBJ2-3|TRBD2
CASSVGLASTDTQYF
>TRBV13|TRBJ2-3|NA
CASSDSRLGSADTQYF
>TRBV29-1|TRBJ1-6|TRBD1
CSAWAGGSSPLHF
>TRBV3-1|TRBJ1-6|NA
CASSRTDYNSPLHF
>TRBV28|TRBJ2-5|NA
CASSSWDFQETQYF
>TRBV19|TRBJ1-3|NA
CASRPQSLGGNTIYF
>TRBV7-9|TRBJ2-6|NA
CASSSYRATFSGANVLTF
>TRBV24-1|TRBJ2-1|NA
CATSDLVEKQFF
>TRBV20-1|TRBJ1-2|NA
CSAPETGTCGYTF
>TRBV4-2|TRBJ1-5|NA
CASSQGTGPNQPQHF
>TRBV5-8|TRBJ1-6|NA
CASSLTGFRSPLHF
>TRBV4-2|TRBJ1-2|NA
CASSQDRDGGRGGYTF
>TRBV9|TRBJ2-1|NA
CASSVGVGGNNEQFF
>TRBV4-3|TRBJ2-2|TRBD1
CASSQQGQGTGELFF
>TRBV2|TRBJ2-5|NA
CASSDTSQETQYF